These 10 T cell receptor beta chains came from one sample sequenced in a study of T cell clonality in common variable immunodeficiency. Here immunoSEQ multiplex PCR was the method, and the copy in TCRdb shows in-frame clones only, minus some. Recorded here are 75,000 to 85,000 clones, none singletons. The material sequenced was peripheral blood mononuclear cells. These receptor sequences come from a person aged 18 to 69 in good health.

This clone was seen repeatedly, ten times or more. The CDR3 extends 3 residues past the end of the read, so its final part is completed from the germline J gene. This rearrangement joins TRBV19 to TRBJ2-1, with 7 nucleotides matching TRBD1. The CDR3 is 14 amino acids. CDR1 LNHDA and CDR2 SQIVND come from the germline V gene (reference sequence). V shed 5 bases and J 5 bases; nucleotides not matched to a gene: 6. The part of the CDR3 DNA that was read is TGTGCCAGTAGTTCTCCAGGGGGTAACAATGAG. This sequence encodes CASSSPGGNNE. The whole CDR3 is CASSSPGGNNEQFF. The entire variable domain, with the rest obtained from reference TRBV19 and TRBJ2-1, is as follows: DGGITQSPKYLFRKEGQNVTLSCEQNLNHDAMYWYRQDPGQGLRLIYYSQIVNDFQKGDIAEGYSVSREKKESFPLTVTSAQKNPTAFYLCASSSPGGNNEQFFGPGTRLTVL.

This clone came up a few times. The CDR3 DNA, read in part, is TGTGCCAGCAGCTTAGCGATAACAGGGGTTCGGAACGGGGAG. Its translation: CASSLAITGVRNGE. The full CDR3 protein is CASSLAITGVRNGELFF. The chain uses TRBV7-6 and TRBJ2-2; 7 positions match TRBD1. The observed sequence ends 3 residues before the CDR3 terminus, with the missing tail filled in from the germline J gene. Germline loops: CDR1 SGHVS, CDR2 FNYEAQ. The CDR3 totals 17 residues. Losses at the gene ends were 0 bases for V and 7 bases for J; bases not matched to a gene: 11.

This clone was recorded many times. CDR3 DNA, as far as it was read: TGCAGTGCTAGAACCGGACAGGGGGGGTTTAATTCACCC. Translating gives CSARTGQGGFNSP. The CDR3 as a whole reads CSARTGQGGFNSPLHF. The chain carries TRBV20-1 and TRBJ1-6; 10 nucleotides line up with TRBD1. With the read ending 3 residues before the CDR3 end, the germline J gene is used to fill in that end. The V and J ends lost 2 bases and 6 bases, in that order; junction bases with no gene match: 7. The CDR3 has 16 residues. Germline loops: CDR1 DFQATT, CDR2 SNEGSKA (reference sequence).

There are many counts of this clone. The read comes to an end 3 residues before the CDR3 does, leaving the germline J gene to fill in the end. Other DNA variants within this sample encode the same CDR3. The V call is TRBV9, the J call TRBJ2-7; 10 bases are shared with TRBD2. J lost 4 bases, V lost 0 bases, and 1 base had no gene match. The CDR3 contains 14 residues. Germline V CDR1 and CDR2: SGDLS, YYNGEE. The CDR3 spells CASSVGLAGYEQYF. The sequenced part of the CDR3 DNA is TGTGCCAGCAGCGTAGGACTAGCGGGTTACGAG.

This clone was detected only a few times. The CDR3 bases that were read are TGTGCCAGCAGAAAACCGGGACTAGCGGTTTACGAG. Translation: CASRKPGLAVYE. The whole CDR3 protein reads CASRKPGLAVYEQYF. The rearrangement uses TRBV11-2 and TRBJ2-7, with 11 bases aligning to TRBD2. The read ends 3 residues early relative to the CDR3; the germline J gene fills the gap. The length of the CDR3 is 15 residues. Looked up from germline, CDR1 is SGHAT and CDR2 is FQNNGV. After removal of 6 bases from V and 4 bases from J, the junction contained 8 bases not matched to a gene.

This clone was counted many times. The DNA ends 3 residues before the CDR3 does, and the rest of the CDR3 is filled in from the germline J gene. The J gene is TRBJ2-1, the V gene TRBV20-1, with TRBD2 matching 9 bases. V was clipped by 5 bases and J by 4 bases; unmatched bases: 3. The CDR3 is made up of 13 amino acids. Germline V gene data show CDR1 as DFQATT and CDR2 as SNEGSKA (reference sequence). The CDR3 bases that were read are TGCAGTGCTCCGCGGGGGGGGTACAATGAG. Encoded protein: CSAPRGGYNE. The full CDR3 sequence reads CSAPRGGYNEQFF.

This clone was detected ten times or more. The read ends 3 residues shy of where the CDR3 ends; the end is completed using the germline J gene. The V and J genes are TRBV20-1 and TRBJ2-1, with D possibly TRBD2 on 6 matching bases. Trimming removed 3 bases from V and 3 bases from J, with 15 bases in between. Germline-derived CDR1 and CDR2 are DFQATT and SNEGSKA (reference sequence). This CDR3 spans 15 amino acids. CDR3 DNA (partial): TGCAGTGCTAGGTCGCTAGCGCCCGGCTACAATGAG. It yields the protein CSARSLAPGYNE. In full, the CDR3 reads CSARSLAPGYNEQFF.

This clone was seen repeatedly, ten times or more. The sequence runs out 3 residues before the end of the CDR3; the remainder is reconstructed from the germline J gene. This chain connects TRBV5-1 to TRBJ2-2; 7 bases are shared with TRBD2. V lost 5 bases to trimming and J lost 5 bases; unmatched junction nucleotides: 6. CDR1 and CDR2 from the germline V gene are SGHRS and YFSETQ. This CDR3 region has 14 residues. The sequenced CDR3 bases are TGCGCCAGCAGTTCTAGCGGACTTACCGGGGAG. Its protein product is CASSSSGLTGE. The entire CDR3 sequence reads CASSSSGLTGELFF.

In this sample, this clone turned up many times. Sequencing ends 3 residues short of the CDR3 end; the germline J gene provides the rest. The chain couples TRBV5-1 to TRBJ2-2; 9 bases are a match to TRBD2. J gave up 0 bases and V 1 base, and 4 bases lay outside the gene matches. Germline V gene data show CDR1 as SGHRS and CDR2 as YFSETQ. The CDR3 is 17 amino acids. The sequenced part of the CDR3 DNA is TGCGCCAGCAGCTTGACGCTAGCGGGAACGAACACCGGGGAG. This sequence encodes CASSLTLAGTNTGE. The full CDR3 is CASSLTLAGTNTGELFF.

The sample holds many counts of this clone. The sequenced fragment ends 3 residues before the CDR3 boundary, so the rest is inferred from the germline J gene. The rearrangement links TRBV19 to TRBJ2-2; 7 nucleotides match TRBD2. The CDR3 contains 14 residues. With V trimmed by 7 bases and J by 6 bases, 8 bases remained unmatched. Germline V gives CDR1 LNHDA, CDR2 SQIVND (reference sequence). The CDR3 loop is CASNAWAGAGELFF. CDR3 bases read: TGTGCCAGTAACGCTTGGGCGGGAGCCGGGGAG.